The next 6 T cell receptor beta chains were all read from a single sample in a study of T cells in Graves' hyperthyroidism and ophthalmopathy. Researchers amplified the TCR beta CDR3 regions from RNA transcripts. First-round RT-PCR with HTBI primers amplified the TCR CDR3 region. One entry per CDR3 protein, called by TCRdb with MiXCR from the multiplex PCR reads. The sample shows 750,000 to 900,000 distinct CDR3 sequences, about two fifths of them seen only once. The source material was blood. These receptors all come from a man aged 18-30 years with Graves' hyperthyroidism.

This clonotype was found a few times. The rearrangement joins TRBV5-1 to TRBJ2-7, with TRBD1 identical over 10 bases. The CDR3 consists of 14 residues. V was clipped by 3 bases and J by 5 bases; unmatched bases: 5. CDR1 is SGHRS and CDR2 is YFSETQ in the germline V gene. Here the CDR3 reads CASSSRTGGNEQYF. The DNA for the CDR3 is TGCGCCAGCAGCTCCCGGACAGGGGGGAACGAGCAGTACTTC. Full variable domain (rest looked up from reference TRBV5-1 and TRBJ2-7): KAGVTQTPRYLIKTRGQQVTLSCSPISGHRSVSWYQQTPGQGLQFLFEYFSETQRNKGNFPGRFSGRQFSNSRSEMNVSTLELGDSALYLCASSSRTGGNEQYFGPGTRLTVT.

This chain uses TRBV29-1 with TRBJ2-5, with TRBD2 identical over 9 bases. This CDR3 contains 14 residues. Unmatched junction bases numbered 7, after V lost 7 bases and J lost 1 base. Germline CDR1 is SQVTM and CDR2 is ANQGSEA. In DNA, the CDR3 is TGCAGCGGTAGTAGGACTAGCGCCCAAGAGACCCAGTACTTC. Protein product: CSGSRTSAQETQYF.

There are a few counts of this clonotype. This chain uses TRBV4-2 with TRBJ1-1; D is possibly TRBD1 (6 bases). This CDR3 spans 13 amino acids. V was clipped by 0 bases and J by 6 bases, with 8 bases between them. CDR1 and CDR2 from the germline V gene are LGHNA and YNFKEQ. The chain's CDR3 is CASSQERQAEAFF. The CDR3 DNA follows: TGTGCCAGCAGCCAAGAACGACAGGCTGAAGCTTTCTTT.

The gene calls are TRBV29-1 and TRBJ2-7, with D possibly matching TRBD2 (6 bases). V was pared by 4 bases and J by 2 bases, with 12 bases between. The CDR3 consists of 13 residues. Germline CDR1 and CDR2: SQVTM and ANQGSEA. The CDR3 sequence: CSVAPGGAYEQYF. In nucleotides, the CDR3 is TGCAGCGTTGCTCCCGGGGGTGCCTACGAGCAGTACTTC.

V is TRBV12-3 or TRBV12-4 and J is TRBJ1-1; no clear D. The ends were cut back, 1 base at V and 7 bases at J, with 7 bases in the middle. The CDR3 consists of 12 residues. CDR3 DNA sequence: TGTGCCAGCAGTTTAGGTAACCTTGAAGCTTTCTTT. Translated, it gives CASSLGNLEAFF.

The V gene is TRBV12-3 or TRBV12-4, the J gene TRBJ1-1; unclear D gene. V was pared by 3 bases and J by 7 bases, with 12 bases between. This CDR3 has 13 amino acids. CDR3: CASSFFVDHEAFF. Written as DNA, the CDR3 is TGTGCCAGCAGTTTTTTCGTAGATCATGAAGCTTTCTTT.